Following are 18 T cell receptor beta chains from one sample sequenced in a study of T-cell memory formation after mild COVID-19. MiXCR, run by TCRdb on the 5' RACE reads, gives a single entry per CDR3 protein. Among around 260,000 distinct CDR3 sequences listed, 15% to 20% were seen once. Sequencing was performed on PBMCs or a T cell subset sorted from them (not recorded which). Every receptor here comes from a man younger than 30 who had mild COVID-19 (a few samples of this study predate the infection). Cell type and time point are not known.

The chain uses TRBV7-2 and TRBJ2-5; 9 bases match TRBD1. J lost 2 bases, V lost 3 bases, and 4 bases had no gene match. Looked up from germline, CDR1 is SGHTA and CDR2 is FQGNSA. The CDR3 extends over 15 amino acids. The DNA of the CDR3 is TGTGCCAGCAGCTTCGGCGGGACAGGGCAAGAGACCCAGTACTTC. The encoded protein is CASSFGGTGQETQYF.

This chain uses TRBV4-3 with TRBJ2-2, with 7 bases identical to TRBD2. The CDR3 loop spans 15 amino acids. Per the germline V gene, CDR1 is LGHNA and CDR2 is YSLEER. Trimming at V came to 4 bases and at J to 4 bases, leaving 6 bases not matched to a gene. Written as DNA, the CDR3 is TGCGCCAGCAGCCCAAAAGCGGGGATCACCGGGGAGCTGTTTTTT. It codes for CASSPKAGITGELFF.

The CDR3, as DNA: TGTGCCAGCAGTTTAGTGGGAAAGTCCAATTCACCCCTCCACTTT. It translates to CASSLVGKSNSPLHF. V is TRBV27 and J is TRBJ1-6, with D hard to call. V was pared by 2 bases and J by 7 bases, with 12 bases between. The germline V gene has CDR1 MNHEY and CDR2 SMNVEV (reference sequence). This CDR3 spans 15 amino acids.

This clonotype was found a few times. The chain has TRBV4-1 and TRBJ1-5, with D perhaps matching TRBD1 (6 bases). CDR3 length: 17 residues. Trimming took 3 bases from V and 0 from J, leaving 15 bases between them. Germline V lookup: CDR1 MGHRA, CDR2 YSYEKL. CDR3 nucleotide sequence: TGCGCCAGCAGCCAGGGGACATTCCAGGGTAGCAATCAGCCCCAGCATTTT. This sequence encodes CASSQGTFQGSNQPQHF.

Ten or more counts support this clonotype. V and J are TRBV12-3 or TRBV12-4 and TRBJ2-3, with 7 bases that match TRBD1. The CDR3 is made up of 15 amino acids. V lost 3 bases to trimming and J lost 2 bases; unmatched junction nucleotides: 5. The CDR3 nucleotides read TGTGCCAGCAGTTTCCTCAGGGGGTACACAGATACGCAGTATTTT. It encodes CASSFLRGYTDTQYF.

This clonotype was observed a handful of times. J is TRBJ2-2 and V is TRBV7-2; 8 nucleotides align to TRBD1. V gave up 3 bases and J gave up 7 bases; unmatched junction bases: 7. Germline-derived CDR1 and CDR2 are SGHTA and FQGNSA. CDR3 length: 15 residues. The CDR3 sequence is CASSFIQGAGGELFF. The DNA for the CDR3 is TGTGCCAGCAGCTTCATCCAGGGGGCCGGCGGGGAGCTGTTTTTT.

The chain combines TRBV9 with TRBJ2-2; 7 bases are shared with TRBD1. The length of the CDR3 is 17 residues. Germline V gene data show CDR1 as SGDLS and CDR2 as YYNGEE. Losses at the gene ends were 4 bases for V and 4 bases for J; bases not matched to a gene: 13. CDR3 sequence (DNA): TGTGCCAGCAGCCGAGGGAGCGACAGGGCGAGCACCGGGGAGCTGTTTTTT. Amino acid sequence: CASSRGSDRASTGELFF.

The rearrangement uses TRBV6-1 and TRBJ2-7; D is ambiguous. This CDR3 is built from 14 residues. The V gene lost 1 base and the J gene lost 7 bases, with 14 bases spanning the gap. Germline V lookup: CDR1 MNHNS, CDR2 SASEGT. The CDR3 loop reads CASSEGRRSGEQYV. CDR3 sequence (DNA): TGTGCCAGCAGTGAAGGGCGAAGGTCAGGTGAGCAGTACGTC.

The V and J genes are TRBV15 and TRBJ2-3; D gene unclear. The germline V gene encodes CDR1 LNHNV and CDR2 YYDKDF (reference sequence). The CDR3 runs 14 residues. V was shortened by 5 bases and J by 2 bases, with 11 bases between the two germline ends. This chain's CDR3 is CATSRRSFTDTQYF. CDR3 nucleotide sequence: TGTGCCACCAGCCGAAGGTCCTTCACAGATACGCAGTATTTT. Complete variable domain (other parts from reference TRBV15 and TRBJ2-3): DAMVIQNPRYQVTQFGKPVTLSCSQTLNHNVMYWYQQKSSQAPKLLFHYYDKDFNNEADTPDNFQSRRPNTSFCFLDIRSPGLGDTAMYLCATSRRSFTDTQYFGPGTRLTVL.

This clonotype was detected only a few times. The chain combines TRBV14 with TRBJ2-7, with a tentative D call TRBD1 (6 bases). V was clipped by 1 base and J by 1 base, with 8 bases between them. This CDR3 has 14 amino acids. CDR1 is SGHDN, CDR2 FVKESK, per germline. The CDR3 protein is CASSQATGSYEQYF. Here the CDR3 DNA reads TGTGCCAGCAGCCAAGCGACAGGATCCTACGAGCAGTACTTC.

The V and J genes are TRBV12-3 or TRBV12-4 and TRBJ1-2; no clear D. The length of the CDR3 is 14 residues. V lost 3 bases and J 4 bases, leaving 12 bases between the germline ends. Here the CDR3 reads CASSFRAVGYGYTF. The CDR3 DNA follows: TGTGCCAGCAGTTTTAGGGCGGTGGGCTATGGCTACACCTTC.

The rearrangement links TRBV6-5 to TRBJ2-3, with TRBD2 matching 7 bases. CDR3 size: 15 residues. The germline V gene has CDR1 MNHEY and CDR2 SVGAGI. Trimming cost V 2 bases and J 3 bases; bases outside gene matches: 5. In DNA, the CDR3 is TGTGCCAGCAGTTACAAGCTAGCGGTTACAGATACGCAGTATTTT. Translating gives CASSYKLAVTDTQYF.

This sequence joins TRBV28 and TRBJ1-4; the match to TRBD1 covers 7 bases. Germline lookup yields CDR1 MDHEN and CDR2 SYDVKM. The CDR3 consists of 14 residues. V was clipped by 4 bases and J by 7 bases; unmatched bases: 6. CDR3 sequence (DNA): TGTGCCAGCAGTTCCGGACAGGAAGGTGAAAAACTGTTTTTT. It yields the protein CASSSGQEGEKLFF.

The chain uses TRBV30 and TRBJ1-4; D not certain. The CDR3 runs to 14 residues. V gave up 2 bases and J gave up 3 bases, with 10 bases separating them. Germline CDR1 reads GTSNPN; CDR2 reads SVGIG (reference sequence). CDR3 nucleotide sequence: TGTGCCTGGAGTAACGGCCAGCCTAATGAAAAACTGTTTTTT. Protein product: CAWSNGQPNEKLFF.

The sample holds a few counts of this clonotype. This chain joins TRBV6-6 and TRBJ1-1; D remains unclear. Germline V CDR1 and CDR2: MNHNY, SVGAGI (reference sequence). V lost 4 bases, J lost 1 base, and 10 bases lay in between. This CDR3 comprises 14 residues. CDR3 loop: CASSSQSANTEAFF. The DNA for the CDR3 is TGTGCCAGCAGTTCCCAATCGGCGAACACTGAAGCTTTCTTT.

This clonotype was picked up a small number of times. V gene TRBV15 combines with J gene TRBJ2-7, with 9 bases matching TRBD1. The germline gives CDR1 LNHNV, CDR2 YYDKDF (reference sequence). After removal of 6 bases from V and 2 bases from J, the junction contained 5 bases not matched to a gene. The CDR3 consists of 14 residues. CDR3 sequence: CATSPGTGTYEQYV. CDR3 nucleotides: TGTGCCACCAGTCCCGGGACAGGGACCTACGAGCAGTACGTC.

The chain employs TRBV4-1 and TRBJ2-3; D tentatively reads TRBD1 or TRBD2 (5 bases each). V was cut by 1 base and J by 0 bases, with 11 bases left in between. Germline-derived CDR1 and CDR2 are MGHRA and YSYEKL. CDR3 length: 16 residues. CDR3 coding DNA: TGCGCCAGCAGCCAAGCACACGGGACGAGCACAGATACGCAGTATTTT. Its translation: CASSQAHGTSTDTQYF.

J is TRBJ1-2 and V is TRBV4-1; D gene uncertain. Germline-derived CDR1 and CDR2 are MGHRA and YSYEKL. CDR3 size: 13 residues. V was shortened by 4 bases and J by 8 bases, with 14 bases between the two germline ends. CDR3 loop: CASSPTGQGGYTF. The CDR3 region has the DNA TGCGCCAGCAGCCCGACGGGCCAAGGAGGCTACACCTTC.